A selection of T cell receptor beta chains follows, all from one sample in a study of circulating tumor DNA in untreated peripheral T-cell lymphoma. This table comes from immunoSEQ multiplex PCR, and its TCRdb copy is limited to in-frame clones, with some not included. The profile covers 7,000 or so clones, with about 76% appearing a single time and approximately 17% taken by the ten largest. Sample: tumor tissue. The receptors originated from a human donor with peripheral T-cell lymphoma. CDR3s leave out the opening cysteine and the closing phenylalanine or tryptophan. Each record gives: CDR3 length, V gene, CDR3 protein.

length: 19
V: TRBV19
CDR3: ASSSGSVRYAGYGKGGELF

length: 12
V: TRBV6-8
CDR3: ASKGGLMNTEAF

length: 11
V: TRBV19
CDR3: ASSLGGETEAF

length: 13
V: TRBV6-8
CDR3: ASSYSSGAGETQY

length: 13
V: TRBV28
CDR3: ASRVTGTSNYGYT

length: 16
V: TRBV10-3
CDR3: AISEIDLGGQGFQPQH

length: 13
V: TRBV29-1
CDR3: SVAGQGIGTDTQY

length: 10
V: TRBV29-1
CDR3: SVEARGYEQY

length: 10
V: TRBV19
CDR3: ASSIGGETQY

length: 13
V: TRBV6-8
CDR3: ASSFLNRGVKTQY

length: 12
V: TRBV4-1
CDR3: ASSLRLVTGELF

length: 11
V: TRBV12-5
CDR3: ASGLATGTEAF

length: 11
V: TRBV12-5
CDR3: AIFGDNSYEQY

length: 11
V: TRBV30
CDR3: AWSQGSYQPQH

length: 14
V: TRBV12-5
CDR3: ASGLVVHQGNYEQY

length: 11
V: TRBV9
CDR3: ASSVEAGNTIY

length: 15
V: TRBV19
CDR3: ASSAPGRSGSSYEQY

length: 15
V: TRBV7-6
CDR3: ASSFSRAGSSYNEQF

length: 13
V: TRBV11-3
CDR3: ASSLRTGLTGELF

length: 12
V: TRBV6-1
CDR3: ASSEDSSKDTQY

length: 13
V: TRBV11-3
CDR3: ASSPGLAGVVEQY

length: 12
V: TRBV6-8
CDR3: ASSAGGETWGAF

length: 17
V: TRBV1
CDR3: ASSQDIPGRNSGANVLT

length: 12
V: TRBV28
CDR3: ASSGTGGPYEQY

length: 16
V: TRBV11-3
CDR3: ASSSDRNRGMSGNTIY

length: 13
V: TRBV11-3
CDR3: ASSLGVRTTYEQY

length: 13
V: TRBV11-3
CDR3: ASSALIGGAGELF

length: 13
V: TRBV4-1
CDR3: ASSQDGAGIQPQH

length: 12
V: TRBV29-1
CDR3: SVEDPDANYEQY

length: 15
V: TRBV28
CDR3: ASSLRHNRALAEIIY

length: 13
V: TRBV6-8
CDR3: ASSYSGQGDYEQY

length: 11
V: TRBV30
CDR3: AWKAGEGNEQF

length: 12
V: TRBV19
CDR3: ASKWTDLYNEQF

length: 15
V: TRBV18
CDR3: ASSSLTLSGLGETQY

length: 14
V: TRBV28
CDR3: ASSLRHPIGTGELF

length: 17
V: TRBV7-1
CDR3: ASSTKLAGEAVLTGELF

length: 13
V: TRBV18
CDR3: ASSPRTAMNTEAF

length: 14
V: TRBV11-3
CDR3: ASSVEPGQIPNEQY

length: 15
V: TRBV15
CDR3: ATSRERTGGRSYEQY

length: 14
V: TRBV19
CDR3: ASSIRLGGTTDTQY

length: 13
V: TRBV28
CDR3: ASSLRTPSTDTQY

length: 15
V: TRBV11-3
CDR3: ASSPEQGISSYNEQF

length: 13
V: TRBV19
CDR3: ASSIRLAGGYEQY

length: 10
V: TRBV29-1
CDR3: SVNRAAETQY

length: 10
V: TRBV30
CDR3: AWTGYRTEAF

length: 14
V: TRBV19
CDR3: ASSAKLAGAGNEQY

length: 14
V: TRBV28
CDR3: ASSDRTAPYREKLF

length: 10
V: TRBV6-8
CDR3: ASSWAGTEAF

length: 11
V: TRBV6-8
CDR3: ATRKREDGEQY

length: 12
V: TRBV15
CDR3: ATSRDYEGQQGY

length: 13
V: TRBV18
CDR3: ASSPGPGSSDEQF

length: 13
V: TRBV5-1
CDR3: ASSPVESSTDTQY

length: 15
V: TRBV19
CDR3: ASSTRGDSHSNQPQH

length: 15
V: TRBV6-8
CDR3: ASSDHTGVGLRDTQY

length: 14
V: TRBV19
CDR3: ASSLRQDYSNQPQH

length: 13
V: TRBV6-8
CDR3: ASSYSSGSWETQY

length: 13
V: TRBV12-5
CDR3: ASTPRPETGNTIY